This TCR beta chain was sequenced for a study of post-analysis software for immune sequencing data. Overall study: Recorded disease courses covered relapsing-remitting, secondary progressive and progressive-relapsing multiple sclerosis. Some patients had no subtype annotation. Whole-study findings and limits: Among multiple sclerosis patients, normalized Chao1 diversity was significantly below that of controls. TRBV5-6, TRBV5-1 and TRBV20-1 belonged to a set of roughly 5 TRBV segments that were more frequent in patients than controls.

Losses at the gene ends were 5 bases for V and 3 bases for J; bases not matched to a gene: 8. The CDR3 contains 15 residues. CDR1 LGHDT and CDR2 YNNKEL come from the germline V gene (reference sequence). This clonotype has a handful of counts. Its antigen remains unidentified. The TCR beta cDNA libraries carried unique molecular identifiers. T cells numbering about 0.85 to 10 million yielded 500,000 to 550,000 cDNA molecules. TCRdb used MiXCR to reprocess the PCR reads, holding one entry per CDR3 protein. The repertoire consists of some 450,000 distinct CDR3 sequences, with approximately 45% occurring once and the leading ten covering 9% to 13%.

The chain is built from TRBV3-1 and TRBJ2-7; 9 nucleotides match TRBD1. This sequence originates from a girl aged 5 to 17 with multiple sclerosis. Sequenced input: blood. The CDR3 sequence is CASSKPGQGSYEQYF. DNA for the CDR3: TGTGCCAGCAGCAAACCGGGACAGGGAAGCTACGAGCAGTACTTC.